Each of the 5 T cell receptor beta chains below was sequenced from the same sample in a study of blood T cell repertoires in COVID-19. Clones were sequenced by immunoSEQ multiplex PCR, and TCRdb holds only the in-frame ones, with some missing. The data contain about 220,000 clones, approximately 86% of them singletons. The sequencing input was peripheral blood. The receptor source for this set is a woman aged 25-40 years who had recovered from COVID-19.

The rearrangement joins TRBV28 to TRBJ2-7; 9 positions agree with TRBD1. Germline loops: CDR1 MDHEN, CDR2 SYDVKM. The CDR3 runs to 14 residues. Trimming cost V 6 bases and J 3 bases; bases outside gene matches: 6. Written as DNA, the CDR3 is TGTGCCAGCAGCCGGACAGGGGCCCACTACGAGCAGTACTTC. Translating gives CASSRTGAHYEQYF.

V gene TRBV9 combines with J gene TRBJ1-4, with D tentatively TRBD1 (6 bases). The CDR3 consists of 15 residues. CDR1 SGDLS and CDR2 YYNGEE come from the germline V gene. With 4 bases removed from V and 0 bases from J, the gap between germline ends came to 10 bases. The CDR3 DNA reads TGTGCCAGCAGCATACAGGGATCAACTAATGAAAAACTGTTTTTT. Its protein is CASSIQGSTNEKLFF.

This sequence joins TRBV7-3 and TRBJ1-2; no firm D call. The CDR3 runs to 13 residues. Trimming shortened V by 1 base and J by 4 bases, and 7 bases separated the two germline ends. Germline V lookup: CDR1 SGHTA, CDR2 FQGTGA. CDR3 protein: CASSLSPSYGYTF. DNA of the CDR3: TGTGCCAGCAGCTTAAGTCCCAGCTATGGCTACACCTTC.

This chain links TRBV2 with TRBJ2-1; 10 bases agree with TRBD2. V lost 0 bases and J lost 9; bases outside the gene matches: 5. In germline, CDR1 is SNHLY, CDR2 FYNNEI. This CDR3 is built from 15 residues. For the CDR3, the DNA is TGTGCCAGCAGTGAAGCGCTAGCGGGGGTTGGTGAGCAGTTCTTC. It specifies CASSEALAGVGEQFF.

V is TRBV5-6 and J is TRBJ1-2; perhaps TRBD1 as D (6 bases). Per the germline V gene, CDR1 is SGHDT and CDR2 is YYEEEE. This CDR3 is 14 amino acids long. Trimming cost V 4 bases and J 1 base, with 11 bases left between them. This CDR3 is CASSKDRFNYGYTF. CDR3 nucleotides: TGTGCCAGCAGCAAGGACAGATTTAACTATGGCTACACCTTC.